The 22 T cell receptor beta chains below come from one sample, sequenced in a study of cytomegalovirus exposure and HLA in healthy donors. PCR amplification relied on 60 Vbeta primers (plus 13 Jbeta primers). TCRdb's copy holds only in-frame clones and misses some; the assay was immunoSEQ multiplex PCR. This repertoire shows 90,000 to 150,000 clones, roughly three quarters found once; its top ten account for about 16%. Material for sequencing was PBMCs. These receptors all stem from a man in his forties or fifties in good health and CMV-seropositive.

V is TRBV6-5 and J is TRBJ1-2; maybe TRBD1 (6 bases). The CDR3 has 14 amino acids. With 4 bases removed from V and 2 bases from J, the gap between germline ends came to 11 bases. Germline loops: CDR1 MNHEY, CDR2 SVGAGI. CDR3 loop: CASSSPQGNYGYTF. The CDR3 DNA reads as TGTGCCAGCAGTTCCCCCCAGGGGAACTATGGCTACACCTTC.

CDR3 loop: CASSSIRTSGGDEQFF. CDR3 nucleotides: TGTGCCAGCAGCAGTATAAGGACTAGCGGGGGTGATGAGCAGTTCTTC. The chain recombines TRBV5-5 with TRBJ2-1; 13 positions match TRBD2. Trimming took 4 bases from V and 8 from J; bases not matched to a gene: 9. Germline CDR1 is SGHKS and CDR2 is YYEKEE (reference sequence). The CDR3 runs to 16 residues.

The chain is built from TRBV4-3 and TRBJ2-7; D call uncertain. Germline assignment: CDR1 LGHNA and CDR2 YSLEER. V was trimmed by 1 base and J by 0 bases, leaving 10 bases between them. This CDR3 contains 15 residues. The CDR3 spells CASSQVWQASYEQYF. In nucleotides, the CDR3 is TGCGCCAGCAGCCAAGTTTGGCAGGCCTCCTACGAGCAGTACTTC.

This clone has just a few counts. The rearrangement joins TRBV7-2 to TRBJ2-3; TRBD1 aligns across 8 bases. The CDR3 extends over 15 amino acids. V trimming: 3 bases; J trimming: 3 bases; junction bases outside the gene matches: 5. The germline gives CDR1 SGHTA, CDR2 FQGNSA. In DNA form, the CDR3 reads TGTGCCAGCAGCTTCCGGGACAGGCGAACAGATACGCAGTATTTT. It codes for CASSFRDRRTDTQYF.

This clone was seen more than once but under ten times. V is TRBV5-4 and J is TRBJ2-5; 8 bases line up with TRBD1. CDR1 is SGHNT and CDR2 is YYREEE in the germline V gene (reference sequence). The V segment lost 3 bases and the J segment 3 bases; nucleotides outside the gene matches: 7. The CDR3 is made up of 15 amino acids. The CDR3 nucleotides are TGTGCCAGCAGCTCAATAAAGACAGGGGAAGAGACCCAGTACTTC. Translation gives CASSSIKTGEETQYF.

The J gene is TRBJ2-1, the V gene TRBV5-1; 7 bases match TRBD2. Per the germline V gene, CDR1 is SGHRS and CDR2 is YFSETQ. Trimming at V came to 0 bases and at J to 0 bases, leaving 3 bases not matched to a gene. The CDR3 is 16 amino acids. The chain's CDR3 is CASSLAPGGSYNEQFF. CDR3 DNA sequence: TGCGCCAGCAGCTTGGCCCCGGGAGGCTCCTACAATGAGCAGTTCTTC.

The gene calls are TRBV5-1 and TRBJ2-1, with 9 bases lining up with TRBD2. This CDR3 comprises 15 residues. J lost 4 bases, V lost 2 bases, and 4 bases had no gene match. In germline, CDR1 is SGHRS, CDR2 YFSETQ. CDR3 residues: CASSFAGGRYNEQFF. CDR3 DNA: TGCGCCAGCAGCTTCGCGGGGGGGAGATACAATGAGCAGTTCTTC.

V is TRBV28 and J is TRBJ2-2, with 8 bases fitting TRBD2. The length of the CDR3 is 16 residues. The V gene end was trimmed by 5 bases and the J gene end by 0 bases; junction bases not matched to a gene: 5. The germline CDR1 and CDR2 sequences are MDHEN and SYDVKM. The chain's CDR3 is CASSPLTSANTGELFF. In nucleotides, the CDR3 is TGTGCCAGCAGTCCCTTGACTAGCGCGAACACCGGGGAGCTGTTTTTT.

This clone was seen once. The chain is built from TRBV11-2 and TRBJ2-1; D gene unclear. CDR3 size: 12 residues. V was shortened by 5 bases and J by 11 bases, with 13 bases between the two germline ends. CDR1 is SGHAT, CDR2 FQNNGV, per germline. The CDR3 protein is CASSPEFQQQFF. The DNA of the CDR3 is TGTGCCAGCAGCCCGGAGTTTCAGCAGCAGTTCTTC.

The chain recombines TRBV4-3 with TRBJ2-7, with 10 positions matching TRBD1. Germline CDR1 LGHNA, CDR2 YSLEER. The CDR3 loop spans 18 amino acids. Unmatched junction bases numbered 13, after V lost 3 bases and J lost 2 bases. The CDR3 DNA reads TGCGCCAGCAGCCATGGACTCGGGGACAGGGGAAAAACCTACGAGCAGTACTTC. Translation: CASSHGLGDRGKTYEQYF.

A note on this clone: A read error may produce the germline difference seen at one junction end. V is TRBV7-7 and J is TRBJ2-2; no clear D gene. This CDR3 contains 13 residues. Per germline, CDR1 SSHAT and CDR2 FNYEAQ (reference sequence). The CDR3 here is CASSPNNHGELFF. The CDR3 region has the DNA TGTGCTAGCAGTCCCAACAACCACGGGGAGCTGTTTTTT.

The V and J genes are TRBV5-6 and TRBJ1-5; D might be TRBD1 (6 bases). The germline V gene encodes CDR1 SGHDT and CDR2 YYEEEE. The CDR3 is 16 residues long. The ends were cut back, 4 bases at V and 0 bases at J, with 14 bases in the middle. The DNA for the CDR3 is TGTGCCAGCAGCGGAGCAGGGGCCTATAGCAATCAGCCCCAGCATTTT. Its translation: CASSGAGAYSNQPQHF.

This chain links TRBV27 with TRBJ1-2; D is undetermined. Germline V CDR1 and CDR2: MNHEY, SMNVEV (reference sequence). V was trimmed by 5 bases and J by 4 bases, leaving 11 bases between them. The CDR3 is made up of 13 amino acids. The DNA for the CDR3 is TGTGCCAGCAGTCCCGGGGTCCTCTATGGCTACACCTTC. Translating gives CASSPGVLYGYTF.

This chain links TRBV28 with TRBJ2-5; 12 nucleotides agree with TRBD2. V lost 2 bases to trimming and J lost 2 bases; unmatched junction nucleotides: 9. This CDR3 spans 18 amino acids. CDR1 and CDR2 (germline): MDHEN, SYDVKM. The CDR3 region is CASSLGFLAGGKQETQYF. The CDR3 DNA reads as TGTGCCAGCAGTTTAGGGTTTCTAGCGGGAGGGAAACAAGAGACCCAGTACTTC. The whole variable domain, filled in from reference TRBV28 and TRBJ2-5, reads DVKVTQSSRYLVKRTGEKVFLECVQDMDHENMFWYRQDPGLGLRLIYFSYDVKMKEKGDIPEGYSVSREKKERFSLILESASTNQTSMYLCASSLGFLAGGKQETQYFGPGTRLLVL.

The chain combines TRBV5-4 with TRBJ2-3; D is undetermined. This CDR3 spans 14 amino acids. Germline V gene sequence: CDR1 SGHNT, CDR2 YYREEE (reference sequence). V was pared by 4 bases and J by 1 base, with 10 bases between. The CDR3 nucleotides are TGTGCCAGCAGCCTTAGCTGGGGCACAGATACGCAGTATTTT. It encodes CASSLSWGTDTQYF.

This chain joins TRBV10-2 and TRBJ1-3; D gene uncertain. This CDR3 has 11 amino acids. V lost 5 bases to trimming and J lost 10 bases, with 9 bases between them. The germline V gene has CDR1 WSHSY and CDR2 SAAADI. The chain's CDR3 is CASSTPRTIYF. The CDR3 coding sequence is TGCGCCAGCAGTACCCCTCGGACCATATATTTT.

This chain links TRBV5-1 with TRBJ2-7, with 8 bases identical to TRBD1. Germline-derived CDR1 and CDR2 are SGHRS and YFSETQ. Trimming cost V 0 bases and J 5 bases; bases outside gene matches: 4. This CDR3 is 14 amino acids long. CDR3 DNA sequence: TGCGCCAGCAGCTTGGGGACAGGGTCAAACGAGCAGTACTTC. This sequence encodes CASSLGTGSNEQYF.

The chain recombines TRBV28 with TRBJ1-5; 7 bases are shared with TRBD1. This CDR3 is 15 amino acids long. Trimming removed 4 bases from V and 5 bases from J; junction bases left unmatched: 8. CDR1 MDHEN and CDR2 SYDVKM come from the germline V gene. The DNA of the CDR3 is TGTGCCAGCAGTTCTCCGGAGGGGGCTCATCAGCCCCAGCATTTT. Amino acid sequence: CASSSPEGAHQPQHF.

V is TRBV6-5 and J is TRBJ1-2; D possibly corresponds to TRBD1 (5 bases). The V end lost 0 bases, the J end lost 7 bases, and 12 bases lay between the germline ends. CDR3 length: 14 residues. The germline CDR1 and CDR2 sequences are MNHEY and SVGAGI. The CDR3 spells CASSYSSGKPGYTF. CDR3 in DNA: TGTGCCAGCAGTTACTCGTCAGGGAAGCCTGGCTACACCTTC.

The J gene is TRBJ2-5, the V gene TRBV5-8; D possibly corresponds to TRBD1 (6 bases). Trimming cost V 6 bases and J 1 base, with 16 bases left between them. The length of the CDR3 is 15 residues. Germline V lookup: CDR1 SGHTS, CDR2 YDEGEE. In DNA, the CDR3 is TGTGCCAGCAAACCAAGACAGGTATTCCAAGAGACCCAGTACTTC. It specifies CASKPRQVFQETQYF.

The chain recombines TRBV7-2 with TRBJ1-1, with TRBD1 identical over 8 bases. From germline, CDR1 is SGHTA and CDR2 FQGNSA. The CDR3 covers 15 residues. V lost 5 bases and J lost 0; bases outside the gene matches: 5. CDR3 nucleotides: TGTGCCAGCAGCCCAAAACAGGGGGTGAACACTGAAGCTTTCTTT. Translation gives CASSPKQGVNTEAFF.

The chain employs TRBV2 and TRBJ2-3; perhaps TRBD2 as D (5 bases). CDR1 and CDR2 (germline): SNHLY, FYNNEI. The CDR3 runs 15 residues. Trimming pared 4 bases from V and 0 bases from J, leaving 11 bases between. DNA for the CDR3: TGTGCCAGCAGTGGAAATAGCGTTAGCACAGATACGCAGTATTTT. Its translation is CASSGNSVSTDTQYF.